The rows below give T cell receptor beta chains drawn from one sample of a study of blood T cell repertoires in COVID-19. Produced via immunoSEQ multiplex PCR; TCRdb's table is partial and in-frame only. The sample carries 55,000 to 65,000 clones, around 89% recorded once. The sequencing sample was made of peripheral blood. All receptors come from a human donor with active COVID-19. The donor label of this sample is uncertain. Each CDR3 is given with its conserved first and last residue. A D gene is named only where the DNA matches it firmly. Only part of the rows carry a size: once, few, many, or a class if the clone is expanded.

size,V,J,D,CDR3,DNA
-,TRBV27,TRBJ2-3,TRBD2,CASRLAGGPRDTQYF,TGTGCCAGCAGGCTAGCGGGAGGGCCGAGAGATACGCAGTATTTT
-,TRBV12-3/TRBV12-4,TRBJ1-1,-,CASSPFSEAFF,TGTGCCAGCAGCCCGTTTTCTGAAGCTTTCTTT
-,TRBV10-1,TRBJ2-1,-,CASSEYGGYEQFF,TGCGCCAGCAGTGAGTATGGGGGGTATGAGCAGTTCTTC
-,TRBV7-2,TRBJ2-7,-,CASSFTGTYEQYF,TGTGCCAGCAGCTTCACGGGGACCTACGAGCAGTACTTC
few,TRBV28,TRBJ2-2,-,CASSLVLVGGGELFF,TGTGCCAGCAGTTTAGTCCTAGTCGGAGGCGGGGAGCTGTTTTTT
once,TRBV14,TRBJ2-7,-,CASSQSPGGQPEQYF,TGTGCCAGCAGCCAATCCCCGGGAGGACAGCCCGAGCAGTACTTC
-,TRBV6-2/TRBV6-3,TRBJ1-5,TRBD1,CASSSYRGRNQPQHF,TGTGCCAGCAGTTCCTACAGGGGGAGGAATCAGCCCCAGCATTTT
-,TRBV2,TRBJ2-1,-,CASRETVAYNEQFF,TGTGCCAGCAGGGAGACAGTAGCCTACAATGAGCAGTTCTTC
-,TRBV7-9,TRBJ2-3,TRBD2,CASSLSGGDTQYF,TGTGCCAGCAGCTTATCCGGGGGGGATACGCAGTATTTT
-,TRBV2,TRBJ2-6,-,CASKPGAAGANVLTF,TGTGCCAGCAAACCAGGGGCTGCGGGGGCCAACGTCCTGACTTTC
-,TRBV5-4,TRBJ2-7,TRBD1,CASSPDTGVHEQYF,TGTGCCAGCAGCCCCGATACAGGGGTCCACGAGCAGTACTTC
-,TRBV7-9,TRBJ1-4,TRBD1,CASSLGQGGEKLFF,TGTGCCAGCAGCTTAGGACAGGGTGGAGAAAAACTGTTTTTT
-,TRBV19,TRBJ2-3,TRBD2,CASSMAQRGTDTQYF,TGTGCCAGTAGTATGGCCCAGCGGGGGACAGATACGCAGTATTTT
-,TRBV3-1/TRBV3-2,TRBJ2-7,-,CASSQASVLDEQYF,TGTGCCAGCAGCCAAGCTAGCGTACTCGACGAGCAGTACTTC
-,TRBV6-4,TRBJ2-1,TRBD2,CASSDKSTSGSDEQFF,TGTGCCAGCAGTGATAAAAGTACTAGCGGGAGCGATGAGCAGTTCTTC